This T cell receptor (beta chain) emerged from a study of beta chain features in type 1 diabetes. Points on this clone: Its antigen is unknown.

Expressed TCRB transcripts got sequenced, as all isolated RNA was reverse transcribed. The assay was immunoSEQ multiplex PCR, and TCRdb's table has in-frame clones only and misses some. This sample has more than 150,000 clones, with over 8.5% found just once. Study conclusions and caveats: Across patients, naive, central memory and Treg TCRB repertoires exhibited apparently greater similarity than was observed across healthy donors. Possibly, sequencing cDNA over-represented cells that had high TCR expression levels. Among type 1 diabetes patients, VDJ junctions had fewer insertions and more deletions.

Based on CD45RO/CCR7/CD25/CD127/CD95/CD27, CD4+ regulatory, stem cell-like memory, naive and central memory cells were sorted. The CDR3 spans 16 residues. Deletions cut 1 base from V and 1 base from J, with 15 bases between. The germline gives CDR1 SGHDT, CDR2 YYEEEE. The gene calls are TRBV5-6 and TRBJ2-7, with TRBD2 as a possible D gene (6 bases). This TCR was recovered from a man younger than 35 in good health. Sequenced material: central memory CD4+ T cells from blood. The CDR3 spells CASSLWAGGGSYEQYF. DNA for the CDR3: TGTGCCAGCAGCTTGTGGGCCGGGGGAGGATCCTACGAGCAGTACTTC.